The 2 T cell receptor beta chains given below trace back to one sample, sequenced in a study of cytomegalovirus exposure and HLA in healthy donors (dated by TCRdb to about 2017). Library construction relied on the immunoSEQ multiplex PCR assay. For the multiplex PCR, a mixture combining 60 forward primers for TCR Vbeta segments and 13 reverse primers for TCR Jbeta segments was used. Held by TCRdb, this immuneACCESS table contains in-frame sequences only and omits some clones. Under half of the omission traces to an unresolved V gene where checked; the cause of the rest is unknown. This sample gives 150,000 to 180,000 clones in total; 65% to 75% of them show up just once. The ten top clones hold roughly 2.8% of the sample. What was sequenced was PBMCs. These receptors all stem from a man younger than 35 in good health and CMV-seronegative.

This clone was counted once. This chain connects TRBV2 to TRBJ2-7, with D unresolved. CDR3 length equals 14 residues. Looked up from germline, CDR1 is SNHLY and CDR2 is FYNNEI. The V gene lost 8 bases and the J gene lost 2 bases, with 16 bases spanning the gap. In nucleotides, the CDR3 is TGTGCCAGCTGGAGTCTAGGATTTACCTACGAGCAGTACTTC. This sequence encodes CASWSLGFTYEQYF.

This clone was observed once. The rearrangement uses TRBV7-9 and TRBJ1-3, with TRBD1 identical over 8 bases. V shed 4 bases and J 4 bases; nucleotides not matched to a gene: 6. Germline V gives CDR1 SEHNR, CDR2 FQNEAQ (reference sequence). The CDR3 contains 15 residues. This CDR3 reads CASSSGQGLGNTIYF. Written as DNA, the CDR3 is TGTGCCAGCAGCTCCGGACAGGGACTCGGAAACACCATATATTTT. The full variable domain, completed using reference TRBV7-9 and TRBJ1-3, is DTGVSQNPRHKITKRGQNVTFRCDPISEHNRLYWYRQTLGQGPEFLTYFQNEAQLEKSRLLSDRFSAERPKGSFSTLEIQRTEQGDSAMYLCASSSGQGLGNTIYFGEGSWLTVV.